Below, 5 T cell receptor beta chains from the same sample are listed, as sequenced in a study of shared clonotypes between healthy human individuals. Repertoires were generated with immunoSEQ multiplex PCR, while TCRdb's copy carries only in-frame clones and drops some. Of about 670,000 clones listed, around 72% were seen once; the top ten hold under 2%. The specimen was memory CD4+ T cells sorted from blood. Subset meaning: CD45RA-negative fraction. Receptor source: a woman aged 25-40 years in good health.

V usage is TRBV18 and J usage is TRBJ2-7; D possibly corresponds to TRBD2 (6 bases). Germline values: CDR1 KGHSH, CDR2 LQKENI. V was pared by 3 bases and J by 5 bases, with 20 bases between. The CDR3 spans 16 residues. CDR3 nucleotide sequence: TGTGCCAGCTCACCTGGTGAGTTGCGGGGAGGCCACGAGCAGTACTTC. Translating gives CASSPGELRGGHEQYF.

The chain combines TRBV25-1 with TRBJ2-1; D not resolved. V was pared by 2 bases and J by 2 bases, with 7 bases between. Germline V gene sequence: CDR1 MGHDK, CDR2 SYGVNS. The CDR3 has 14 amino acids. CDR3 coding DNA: TGTGCCAGCAGTGAAGCTAGTCCCTACAATGAGCAGTTCTTC. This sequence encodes CASSEASPYNEQFF.

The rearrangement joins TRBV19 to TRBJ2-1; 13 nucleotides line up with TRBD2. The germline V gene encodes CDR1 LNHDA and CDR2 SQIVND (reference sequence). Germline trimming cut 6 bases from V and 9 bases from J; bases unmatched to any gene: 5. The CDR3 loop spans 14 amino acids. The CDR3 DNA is TGTGCCAGTAGAGGACTAGCGGGGGCCTTTGAGCAGTTCTTC. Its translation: CASRGLAGAFEQFF.

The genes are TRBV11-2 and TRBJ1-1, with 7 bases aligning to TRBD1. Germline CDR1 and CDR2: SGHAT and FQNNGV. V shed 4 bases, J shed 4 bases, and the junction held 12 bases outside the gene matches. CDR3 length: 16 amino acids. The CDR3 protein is CASSWILIGGFTEAFF. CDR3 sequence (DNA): TGTGCCAGCAGCTGGATTTTAATAGGGGGCTTCACTGAAGCTTTCTTT.

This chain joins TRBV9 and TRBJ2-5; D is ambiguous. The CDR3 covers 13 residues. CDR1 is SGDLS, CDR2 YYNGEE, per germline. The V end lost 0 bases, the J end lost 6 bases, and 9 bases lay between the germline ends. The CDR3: CASSVGLIQTQYF. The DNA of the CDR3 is TGTGCCAGCAGCGTAGGGCTTATCCAGACCCAGTACTTC.